Included here is one TCR beta chain sequence, with context. The target antigen is unknown. The data derive from a study of shared clonotypes between healthy human individuals. Naive CD8 cells lacked CD45RO and underwent positive selection for CCR7, leaving out terminally differentiated effector memory CD45RA+ cells. Study-level results: Across a handful of donors, naive CD4 shared around 5.3%, naive CD8 over 3%, memory CD4 2.3%, memory CD8 more than 0.35%. Generation probabilities were higher for clonotypes shared across all four sorted-subset donors than for unshared ones.

Between the trimmed V and J ends, which lost 6 bases and 6 bases, there was a span of 10 bases. From germline, CDR1 is MNHEY and CDR2 SMNVEV (reference sequence). CDR3 length equals 12 residues. The method was immunoSEQ multiplex PCR; TCRdb's version includes in-frame clones alone and lacks a portion of them. The sample has about 2.1 million clones, about 94% seen once; the top ten hold 1.5% to 2%. Sequenced: naive CD8+ T cells from PBMCs. The chain employs TRBV27 and TRBJ2-3; the D gene is possibly TRBD2 (5 bases). This TCR derives from a man aged 18 to 29 in good health. Some clones in this sample may be carry-over from other donors' samples. The CDR3 is CASSPTGDTQYF. The CDR3 coding sequence is TGTGCCAGCAGCCCAACGGGGGATACGCAGTATTTT.